A selection of T cell receptor beta chains follows, all from one sample in a study of long-term antiretroviral therapy in people with HIV. The repertoire was sequenced with immunoSEQ multiplex PCR; TCRdb's copy has only in-frame clones and lacks some. The sample lists 20,000 to 25,000 clones; 70% to 80% were seen once. The sample consisted of unsorted PBMCs, taken less than 1.8 years before starting antiretroviral therapy. Receptor source: a woman between 40 and 50 years old with HIV. Each CDR3 is given with its conserved first and last residue. D genes are given only for firm matches. Only some rows state a clone size, as once, few, many or a class for expanded clones.

v_gene,d_gene,abundance,j_gene,CDR3aa,CDR3nt
TRBV4-3,-,few,TRBJ2-7,CASSQGFGSYEQYF,TGCGCCAGCAGCCAAGGATTTGGCTCCTACGAGCAGTACTTC
TRBV11-2,-,-,TRBJ2-7,CASSSTSYEQYF,TGTGCCAGCAGCTCTACAAGTTACGAGCAGTACTTC
TRBV5-4,TRBD2,-,TRBJ2-3,CASSWGLAGVTDTQYF,TGTGCCAGCAGCTGGGGACTAGCGGGAGTAACAGATACGCAGTATTTT
TRBV5-6,TRBD2,once,TRBJ2-5,CASSLFSGGVETQYF,TGTGCCAGCAGCTTGTTTAGCGGGGGGGTAGAGACCCAGTACTTC
TRBV5-4,-,-,TRBJ2-2,CASSLGVRNTGELFF,TGTGCCAGCAGCTTAGGGGTCCGGAACACCGGGGAGCTGTTTTTT
TRBV5-1,TRBD2,-,TRBJ2-7,CASSVSTSGSSYEQYF,TGCGCCAGCAGCGTGTCAACTAGCGGAAGCTCCTACGAGCAGTACTTC
TRBV7-9,-,once,TRBJ2-3,CASSLYGVTSSTDTQYF,TGTGCCAGCAGCTTATATGGAGTAACCTCTAGCACAGATACGCAGTATTTT
TRBV30,-,-,TRBJ2-1,CAWTSDYNEQFF,TGTGCCTGGACTAGCGACTACAATGAGCAGTTCTTC
TRBV11-3,-,-,TRBJ2-1,CASSLDRPDNEQFF,TGTGCCAGCAGCTTAGATCGTCCCGACAATGAGCAGTTCTTC
TRBV18,TRBD1,-,TRBJ2-2,CASSQGQGNTGELFF,TGTGCCAGCTCTCAAGGACAGGGGAACACCGGGGAGCTGTTTTTT
TRBV14,-,-,TRBJ2-1,CASSQARFGADEQFF,TGTGCCAGCAGCCAAGCGCGATTCGGGGCCGATGAGCAGTTCTTC
TRBV15,-,-,TRBJ2-2,CATSREQGRAGELFF,TGTGCCACCAGCAGAGAACAGGGCCGGGCCGGGGAGCTGTTTTTT
TRBV2,-,-,TRBJ1-1,CAKAVGGLNTEAFF,TGTGCCAAAGCAGTCGGAGGGTTGAACACTGAAGCTTTCTTT
TRBV10-1,TRBD2,once,TRBJ2-2,CASRTSGNTGELFF,TGCGCCAGCCGGACTAGCGGGAACACCGGGGAGCTGTTTTTT
TRBV28,-,-,TRBJ1-1,CASSFGEMNTEAFF,TGTGCCAGCAGTTTTGGGGAAATGAACACTGAAGCTTTCTTT
TRBV6-1,-,-,TRBJ2-7,CASSGQRTASYEQYF,TGTGCCAGCAGTGGCCAGCGGACCGCTAGCTACGAGCAGTACTTC
TRBV5-5,-,-,TRBJ1-2,CASSSRDFPYGYTF,TGTGCCAGCAGCTCGAGGGATTTCCCCTATGGCTACACCTTC
TRBV7-2,-,few,TRBJ1-2,CASSLVVGYTF,TGTGCCAGCAGCTTAGTTGTTGGCTACACCTTC
TRBV19,-,-,TRBJ1-2,CASSLKGGYYGYTF,TGTGCCAGTAGCCTTAAGGGGGGATACTATGGCTACACCTTC
TRBV7-9,TRBD2,-,TRBJ2-3,CASSPTFFQREENTQYF,TGTGCCAGCAGCCCGACTTTCTTCCAGCGGGAGGAAAATACGCAGTATTTT
TRBV18,TRBD1,-,TRBJ2-7,CASSLRDRRLDEQYF,TGTGCCAGCTCTCTTCGGGACAGACGTTTGGACGAGCAGTACTTC
TRBV6-1,TRBD2,-,TRBJ2-1,CASRGTSGAYNEQFF,TGTGCCAGCAGGGGGACTAGCGGGGCCTACAATGAGCAGTTCTTC
TRBV15,-,-,TRBJ2-1,CATSTRTSQSSYNEQFF,TGTGCCACCAGCACGAGGACTTCCCAGAGCTCCTACAATGAGCAGTTCTTC
TRBV11-2,-,-,TRBJ1-5,CASSLENQPQHF,TGTGCCAGCAGCTTAGAGAATCAGCCCCAGCATTTT
TRBV14,-,-,TRBJ1-1,CASSQEARAGSGFTEAFF,TGTGCCAGCAGCCAAGAGGCCCGGGCAGGGTCAGGGTTCACTGAAGCTTTCTTT
TRBV5-4,-,-,TRBJ2-6,CASSLARDSGANVLTF,TGTGCCAGCAGCTTGGCTCGGGACTCTGGGGCCAACGTCCTGACTTTC
TRBV7-9,TRBD1,once,TRBJ2-7,CASSMGQGFSYEQYF,TGTGCCAGCAGCATGGGACAGGGCTTCTCCTACGAGCAGTACTTC
TRBV30,TRBD1,few,TRBJ1-2,CAWSVRRQGPINYGYTF,TGTGCCTGGAGTGTACGGCGACAGGGACCGATTAACTATGGCTACACCTTC
TRBV11-2,TRBD2,-,TRBJ2-7,CASSPEGSGGGAGEQYF,TGTGCCAGCAGCCCTGAAGGGTCCGGCGGGGGGGCGGGCGAGCAGTACTTC
TRBV7-9,-,few,TRBJ2-7,CASSFESDEQYF,TGTGCCAGCAGTTTTGAGTCTGACGAGCAGTACTTC
TRBV11-2,TRBD1,-,TRBJ1-5,CASSLGQGAGPQHF,TGTGCCAGCAGCTTGGGACAGGGGGCAGGGCCCCAGCATTTT
TRBV30,-,-,TRBJ1-2,CAWNIKGPFGYTF,TGTGCCTGGAATATAAAGGGCCCTTTTGGCTACACCTTC
TRBV4-2,-,-,TRBJ1-4,CASSQEVGREVFF,TGTGCCAGCAGCCAAGAGGTGGGGCGAGAGGTGTTTTTT
TRBV11-2,TRBD1,few,TRBJ2-7,CASSSHIGTGYEQYF,TGTGCCAGCAGCTCCCACATCGGGACAGGGTACGAGCAGTACTTC
TRBV5-1,-,-,TRBJ2-5,CASKGQETQYF,TGCGCCAGCAAGGGCCAAGAGACCCAGTACTTC
TRBV5-1,-,-,TRBJ1-3,CASSLSTGSGNTIYF,TGCGCCAGCAGCTTGAGTACAGGCTCTGGAAACACCATATATTTT
TRBV10-3,-,-,TRBJ2-1,CAISANQGGLGNEQFF,TGTGCCATCAGCGCGAATCAGGGGGGCCTTGGAAATGAGCAGTTCTTC
TRBV12-5,-,-,TRBJ2-5,CASAAGGREQETQYF,TGTGCTAGTGCCGCCGGGGGAAGGGAGCAAGAGACCCAGTACTTC
TRBV27,TRBD1,-,TRBJ1-1,CASSHRTGWGTEAFF,TGTGCCAGCAGTCACCGGACAGGGTGGGGCACTGAAGCTTTCTTT
TRBV27,-,-,TRBJ1-2,CASSAQGNGYTF,TGTGCCAGCAGTGCACAGGGAAATGGCTACACCTTC
TRBV19,-,few,TRBJ1-4,CASTAEEGTTNEKLFF,TGTGCCAGTACGGCGGAGGAGGGCACAACTAATGAAAAACTGTTTTTT
TRBV5-5,-,-,TRBJ2-7,CASSRGQIEQYF,TGTGCCAGCAGCCGGGGGCAGATCGAGCAGTACTTC
TRBV10-3,TRBD2,-,TRBJ2-7,CAIRDTSGGTYEQYF,TGTGCCATCAGAGATACTAGCGGGGGGACCTACGAGCAGTACTTC
TRBV5-4,-,few,TRBJ1-2,CASSLGQGDGYTF,TGTGCCAGCAGCTTAGGTCAGGGAGATGGCTACACCTTC
TRBV12-5,-,few,TRBJ2-7,CASGLESYEQYF,TGTGCTAGTGGTTTGGAATCCTACGAGCAGTACTTC